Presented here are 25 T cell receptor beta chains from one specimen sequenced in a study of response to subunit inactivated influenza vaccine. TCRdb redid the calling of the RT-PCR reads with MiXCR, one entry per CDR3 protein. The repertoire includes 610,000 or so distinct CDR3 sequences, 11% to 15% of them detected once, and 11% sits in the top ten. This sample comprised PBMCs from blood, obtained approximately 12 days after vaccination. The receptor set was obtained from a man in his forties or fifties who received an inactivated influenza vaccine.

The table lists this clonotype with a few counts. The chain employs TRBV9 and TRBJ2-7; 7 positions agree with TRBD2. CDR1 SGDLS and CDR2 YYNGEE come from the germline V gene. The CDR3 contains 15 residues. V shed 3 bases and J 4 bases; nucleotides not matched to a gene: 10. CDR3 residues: CASSAEGGPEYEQYF. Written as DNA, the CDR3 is TGTGCCAGCAGCGCCGAGGGAGGGCCAGAGTACGAGCAGTACTTC.

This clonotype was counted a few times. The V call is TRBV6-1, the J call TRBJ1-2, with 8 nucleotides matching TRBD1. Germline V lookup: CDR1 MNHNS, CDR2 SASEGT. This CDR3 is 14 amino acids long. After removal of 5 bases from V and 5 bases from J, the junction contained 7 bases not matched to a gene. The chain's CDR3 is CASSPRGPTYGYTF. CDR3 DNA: TGTGCCAGCAGTCCCAGGGGGCCTACGTATGGCTACACCTTC.

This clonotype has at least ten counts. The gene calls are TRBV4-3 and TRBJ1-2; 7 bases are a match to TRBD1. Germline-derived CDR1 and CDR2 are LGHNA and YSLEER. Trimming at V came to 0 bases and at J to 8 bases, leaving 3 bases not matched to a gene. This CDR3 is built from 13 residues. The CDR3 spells CASSQDRGGGYTF. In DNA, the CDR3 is TGCGCCAGCAGCCAAGACAGGGGGGGAGGCTACACCTTC.

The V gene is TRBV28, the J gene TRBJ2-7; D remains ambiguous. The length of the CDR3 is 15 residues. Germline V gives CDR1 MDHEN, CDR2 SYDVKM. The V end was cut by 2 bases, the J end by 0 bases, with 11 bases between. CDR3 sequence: CASSLPPRPSYEQYF. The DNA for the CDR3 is TGTGCCAGCAGTTTACCGCCCCGGCCCTCCTACGAGCAGTACTTC.

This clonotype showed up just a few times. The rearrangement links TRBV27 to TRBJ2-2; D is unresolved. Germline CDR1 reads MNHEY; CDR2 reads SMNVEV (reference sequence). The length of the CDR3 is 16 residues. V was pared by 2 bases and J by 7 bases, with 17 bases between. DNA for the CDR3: TGTGCCAGCAGTTTAAACTCGTACATAGTGGGCGGGGAGCTGTTTTTT. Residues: CASSLNSYIVGGELFF.

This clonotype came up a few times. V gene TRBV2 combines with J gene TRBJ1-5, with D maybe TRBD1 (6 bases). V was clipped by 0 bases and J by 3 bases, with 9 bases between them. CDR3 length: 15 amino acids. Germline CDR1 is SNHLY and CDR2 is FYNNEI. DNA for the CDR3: TGTGCCAGCAGTGAAGCATCAGGGGCCAATCAGCCCCAGCATTTT. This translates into CASSEASGANQPQHF.

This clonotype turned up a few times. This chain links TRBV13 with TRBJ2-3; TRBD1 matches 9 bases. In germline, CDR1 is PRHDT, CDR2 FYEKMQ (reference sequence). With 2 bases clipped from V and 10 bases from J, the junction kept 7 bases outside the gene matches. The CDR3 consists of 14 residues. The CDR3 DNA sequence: TGTGCCAGCAGCTTAAGGGGGACAGGGCAAGCGCAGTATTTT. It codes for CASSLRGTGQAQYF.

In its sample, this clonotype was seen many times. Written as DNA, the CDR3 is TGTGCCACCAGCAAAGACTACGACCCTTCCTACGAGCAGTACTTC. Protein sequence: CATSKDYDPSYEQYF. This sequence joins TRBV15 and TRBJ2-7; perhaps TRBD2 as D (5 bases). V was cut by 4 bases and J by 1 base, with 14 bases left in between. CDR3 length: 15 residues. CDR1 is LNHNV and CDR2 is YYDKDF in the germline V gene (reference sequence).

In nucleotides, the CDR3 is TGTGCCAGCAGCCAAATACGGGGAGGGGGCACAGATACGCAGTATTTT. Its protein product is CASSQIRGGGTDTQYF. The gene calls are TRBV4-2 and TRBJ2-3; 7 bases are shared with TRBD2. Looked up from germline, CDR1 is LGHNA and CDR2 is YNFKEQ. With V trimmed by 2 bases and J by 1 base, 6 bases remained unmatched. The CDR3 totals 16 residues.

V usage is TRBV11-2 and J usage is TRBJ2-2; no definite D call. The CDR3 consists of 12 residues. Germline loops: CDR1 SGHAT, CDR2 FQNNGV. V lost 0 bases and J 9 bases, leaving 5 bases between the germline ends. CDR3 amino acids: CASSLEGWELFF. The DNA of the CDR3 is TGTGCCAGCAGCTTAGAAGGGTGGGAGCTGTTTTTT.

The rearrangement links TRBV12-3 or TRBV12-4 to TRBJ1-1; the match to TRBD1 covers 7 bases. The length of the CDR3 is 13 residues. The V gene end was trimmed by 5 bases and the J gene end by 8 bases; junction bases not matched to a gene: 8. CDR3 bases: TGTGCCAGCAGTCGTACCCTACAGGGGGAAGCTTTCTTT. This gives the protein CASSRTLQGEAFF.

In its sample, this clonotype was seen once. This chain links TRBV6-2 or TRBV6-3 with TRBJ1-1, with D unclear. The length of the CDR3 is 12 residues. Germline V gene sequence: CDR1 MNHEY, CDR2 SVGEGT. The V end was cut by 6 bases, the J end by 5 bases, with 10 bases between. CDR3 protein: CASRITETEAFF. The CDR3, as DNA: TGTGCCAGCAGGATAACAGAAACTGAAGCTTTCTTT.

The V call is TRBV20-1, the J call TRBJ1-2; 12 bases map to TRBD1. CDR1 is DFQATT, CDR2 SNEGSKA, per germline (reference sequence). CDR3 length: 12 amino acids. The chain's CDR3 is CIIRDRGLGYTF. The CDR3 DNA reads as TGCATCATCCGGGACAGGGGGCTTGGCTACACCTTC.

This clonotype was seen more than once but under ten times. CDR3 bases: TGTGCCAGCTCACCGGTGGGACAGGCCTCCTACGAGCAGTACTTC. This translates into CASSPVGQASYEQYF. The gene calls are TRBV18 and TRBJ2-7; 8 bases line up with TRBD1. There are 15 residues in the CDR3. Germline-derived CDR1 and CDR2 are KGHSH and LQKENI. V lost 3 bases to trimming and J lost 0 bases; unmatched junction nucleotides: 4.

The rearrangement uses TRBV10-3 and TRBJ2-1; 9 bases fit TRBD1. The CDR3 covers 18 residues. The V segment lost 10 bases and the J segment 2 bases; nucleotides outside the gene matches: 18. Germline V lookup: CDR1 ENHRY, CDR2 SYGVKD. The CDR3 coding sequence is TGTGCCACTCCACTTCGGGACAGGGTCAGAGGCCCCTACAATGAGCAGTTCTTC. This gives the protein CATPLRDRVRGPYNEQFF.

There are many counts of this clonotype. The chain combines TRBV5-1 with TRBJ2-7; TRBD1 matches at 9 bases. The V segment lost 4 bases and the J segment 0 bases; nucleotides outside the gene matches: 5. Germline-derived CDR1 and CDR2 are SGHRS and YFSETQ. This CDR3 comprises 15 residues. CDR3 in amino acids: CASSTGTGSSYEQYF. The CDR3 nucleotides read TGCGCCAGCAGCACCGGGACAGGGAGCTCCTACGAGCAGTACTTC.

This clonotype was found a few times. This CDR3 reads CASSQESGLADYTGELFF. CDR3 DNA: TGTGCCAGCAGCCAAGAGTCGGGACTAGCGGACTACACCGGGGAGCTGTTTTTT. The chain combines TRBV4-2 with TRBJ2-2; 11 nucleotides align to TRBD2. After removal of 0 bases from V and 3 bases from J, the junction contained 6 bases not matched to a gene. This CDR3 is built from 18 residues. Germline V gives CDR1 LGHNA, CDR2 YNFKEQ.

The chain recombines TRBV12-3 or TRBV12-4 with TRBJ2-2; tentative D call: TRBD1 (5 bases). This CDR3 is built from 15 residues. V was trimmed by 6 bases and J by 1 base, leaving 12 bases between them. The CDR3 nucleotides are TGTGCCAGCAGGATCAGGGTACGGAACACCGGGGAGCTGTTTTTT. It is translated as CASRIRVRNTGELFF.

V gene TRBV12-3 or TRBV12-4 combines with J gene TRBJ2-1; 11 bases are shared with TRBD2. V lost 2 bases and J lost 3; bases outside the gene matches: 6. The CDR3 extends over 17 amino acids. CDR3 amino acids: CASSLPSGGSIYNEQFF. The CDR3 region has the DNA TGTGCCAGCAGTTTACCTAGCGGGGGGTCTATCTACAATGAGCAGTTCTTC.

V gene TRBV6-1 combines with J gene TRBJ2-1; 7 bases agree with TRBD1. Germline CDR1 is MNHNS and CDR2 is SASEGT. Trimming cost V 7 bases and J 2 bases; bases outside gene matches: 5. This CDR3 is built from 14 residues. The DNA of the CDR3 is TGTGCCAGCACCACGGACAGGACCTACAATGAGCAGTTCTTC. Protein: CASTTDRTYNEQFF.

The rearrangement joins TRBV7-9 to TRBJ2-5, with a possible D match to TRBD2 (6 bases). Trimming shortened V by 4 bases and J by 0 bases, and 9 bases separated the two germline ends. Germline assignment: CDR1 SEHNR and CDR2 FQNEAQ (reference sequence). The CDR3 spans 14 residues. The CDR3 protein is CASSYGGYQETQYF. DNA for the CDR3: TGTGCCAGCAGCTATGGGGGGTACCAAGAGACCCAGTACTTC.

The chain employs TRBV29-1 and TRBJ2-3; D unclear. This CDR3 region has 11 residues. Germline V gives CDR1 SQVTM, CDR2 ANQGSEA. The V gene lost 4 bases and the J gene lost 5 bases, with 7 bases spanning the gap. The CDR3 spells CSVAHIDTQYF. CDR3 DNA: TGCAGCGTTGCCCACATAGATACGCAGTATTTT.

CDR3 nucleotides: TGCGCCAGCAGCCCTACAGGGGGTCTCTCCTACAATGAGCAGTTCTTC. Translating gives CASSPTGGLSYNEQFF. V usage is TRBV5-1 and J usage is TRBJ2-1; the match to TRBD1 covers 8 bases. The length of the CDR3 is 16 residues. Germline V gene lookup returns CDR1 SGHRS and CDR2 YFSETQ. With 4 bases clipped from V and 0 bases from J, the junction kept 6 bases outside the gene matches.

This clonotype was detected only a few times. As DNA, the CDR3 is TGTGCCAGCAGTTACCGACTAGCGGGATCAGATACGCAGTATTTT. As protein: CASSYRLAGSDTQYF. The chain couples TRBV6-5 to TRBJ2-3, with 11 bases fitting TRBD2. V gave up 2 bases and J gave up 4 bases; unmatched junction bases: 2. There are 15 residues in the CDR3. CDR1 is MNHEY, CDR2 SVGAGI, per germline.

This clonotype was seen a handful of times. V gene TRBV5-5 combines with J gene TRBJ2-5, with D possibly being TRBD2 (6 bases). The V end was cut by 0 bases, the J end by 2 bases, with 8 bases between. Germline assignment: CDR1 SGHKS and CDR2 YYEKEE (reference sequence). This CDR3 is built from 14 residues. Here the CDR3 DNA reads TGTGCCAGCAGCTTGGTGGAGGGGCAAGAGACCCAGTACTTC. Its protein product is CASSLVEGQETQYF.